This T cell receptor (beta chain) emerged from a study of CD8 T cells in ankylosing spondylitis. V lost 1 base and J lost 8, with 6 bases in between. The CDR3 runs to 12 residues. The germline V gene has CDR1 SEHNR and CDR2 FQNEAQ (reference sequence). Preparation of TCR beta libraries was done by quantitative 5'-RACE with molecular barcodes. TCRdb reprocessed the 5' RACE reads via MiXCR and lists one record per CDR3 protein. Found here are some 340,000 distinct CDR3 sequences, over 12% of them singletons; the top ten hold about 1.1%. The sample consisted of blood, either unsorted or a sorted T cell fraction (not recorded which). The TCR was taken from a male donor with ankylosing spondylitis or in good health (not recorded which). The chain is built from TRBV7-9 and TRBJ1-5; D is uncertain. Written as DNA, the CDR3 is TGTGCCAGCAGCTTAGAATTTGAGCCCCAGCATTTT. Translating gives CASSLEFEPQHF. The full variable domain, rest sourced from reference TRBV7-9 and TRBJ1-5, is DTGVSQNPRHKITKRGQNVTFRCDPISEHNRLYWYRQTLGQGPEFLTYFQNEAQLEKSRLLSDRFSAERPKGSFSTLEIQRTEQGDSAMYLCASSLEFEPQHFGDGTRLSIL.